A selection of T cell receptor beta chains follows, all from one sample in a study of memory CD4+ T cells and cytomegalovirus serostatus. The table came from immunoSEQ multiplex PCR; TCRdb's copy has only in-frame clones and leaves some out. The data contain about 56,000 clones, 70% to 80% of them singletons. The specimen was memory CD4+ T cells from blood. The receptors originated from an adult in good health and CMV-seropositive. CDR3s include the opening cysteine and the closing phenylalanine or tryptophan. Fields, in order: J gene, clone size, V gene, D gene, CDR3 DNA, CDR3 protein. The D gene is left open where the match is weak. The size field is filled for only some rows; it gives once, few, many or a size class.

TRBJ2-7 . TRBV5-5 . TGTGCCAGCAGCTTGTTTGGCGGAACAACTTCCTACGAGCAGTACTTC CASSLFGGTTSYEQYF
TRBJ1-1 . TRBV25-1 TRBD1 TGTGCCAGCAGTGAATCAGGGGGAGACACTGAAGCTTTCTTT CASSESGGDTEAFF
TRBJ2-3 few TRBV6-1 . TGTGCCAGCAGGCAGGAGTCCTTCACAGATACGCAGTATTTT CASRQESFTDTQYF
TRBJ2-1 . TRBV7-8 TRBD1 TGTGCCAGCAGCCCAGAGAGGCAGGGGGCGCGAGGAGGAGATGAGCAGTTCTTC CASSPERQGARGGDEQFF
TRBJ2-1 . TRBV6-5 . TGTGCCAGCAAGGCTCCTTCCTACAATGAGCAGTTCTTC CASKAPSYNEQFF
TRBJ2-1 . TRBV5-1 . TGCGCCAGCAGCTTGGGATCGCAAAACAATGAGCAGTTCTTC CASSLGSQNNEQFF
TRBJ2-7 . TRBV10-3 . TGTGCCATCAGTCACCAGGTGGGGCGGGAGCAGTACTTC CAISHQVGREQYF
TRBJ2-2 . TRBV4-3 . TGCGCCAGCAGCCAAGGCCCTATCACCGGGGAGCTGTTTTTT CASSQGPITGELFF
TRBJ2-1 . TRBV5-6 . TGTGCCAGCAGCTTAGGGGCACGCCAAGGGGAGCAGTTCTTC CASSLGARQGEQFF
TRBJ2-3 . TRBV5-5 . TGTGCCAGCAGCTTGGAGAGACGCACAGATACGCAGTATTTT CASSLERRTDTQYF
TRBJ1-1 . TRBV27 TRBD1 TGTGCCAGCAGCAAGTCGACAGGGTACTCGGAGAACACTGAAGCTTTCTTT CASSKSTGYSENTEAFF
TRBJ1-2 once TRBV6-1 . TGTGCCAGCAGTGGTGGCAGGGTCTCTCCAACTTCAGGTGGCTACACCTTC CASSGGRVSPTSGGYTF
TRBJ1-5 . TRBV14 TRBD1 TGTGCCAGCAGCCCGACAGGGGCAGGTCAGCCCCAGCATTTT CASSPTGAGQPQHF
TRBJ1-4 . TRBV7-2 TRBD1 TGTGCCAGCAGCTTAGGTGGGACAGGGGCTGAAAAACTGTTTTTT CASSLGGTGAEKLFF
TRBJ1-1 . TRBV11-2 . TGTGCCAGCAGCCGAGTACAGGGTGGAACCACTGAAGCTTTCTTT CASSRVQGGTTEAFF
TRBJ2-1 . TRBV27 . TGTGCCAGCAGTTCTAGGAACGAGCAGTTCTTC CASSSRNEQFF
TRBJ2-7 . TRBV6-1 TRBD2 TGTGCCAGCAGTGAACAGTCTAGCGGGAGCAACGAGCAGTACTTC CASSEQSSGSNEQYF
TRBJ2-1 few TRBV4-3 TRBD1 TGCGCCAGCAGCCCCTGGACAGGGGCGAGTGAGCAGTTCTTC CASSPWTGASEQFF
TRBJ1-2 . TRBV18 . TGTGCCAGCTCACCCGAGATTATAAACTATGGCTACACCTTC CASSPEIINYGYTF
TRBJ1-3 . TRBV4-2 . TGTGCCAGCAGCTTAGGGTTCGGCAGAAACTCTGGAAACACCATATATTTT CASSLGFGRNSGNTIYF
TRBJ2-1 . TRBV7-6 . TGTGCCAGCAGCTTAGATCACGGAGGGAGTGAGCAGTTCTTC CASSLDHGGSEQFF
TRBJ1-1 . TRBV27 . TGTGCCAGCAGTTTGCGTCAGGACACTGAAGCTTTCTTT CASSLRQDTEAFF
TRBJ2-1 . TRBV10-3 . TGTGCCATCAGTCTCGGGGACAATGAGCAGTTCTTC CAISLGDNEQFF
TRBJ2-3 few TRBV6-1 . TGTGCCAGCAGTGAAAACAGAGGGACCCATTTT CASSENRGTHF
TRBJ1-2 . TRBV7-3 . TGTGCCAGCAGCTTCCGATCGGACACGTCGGAGGGCTACACCTTC CASSFRSDTSEGYTF
TRBJ2-2 . TRBV5-4 . TGTGCCAGCAGCTTGTGGGCCGGGGAGCTGTTTTTT CASSLWAGELFF
TRBJ2-2 . TRBV19 TRBD2 TGTGCCAGTAGTCCCCGGACTAGCGGGAGACCCGGGGAGCTGTTTTTT CASSPRTSGRPGELFF
TRBJ1-2 . TRBV6-6 TRBD1 TGTGCCAGCACCTCGCGGGGGACAGGGGGACCCTGGGGCTACACCTTC CASTSRGTGGPWGYTF
TRBJ2-1 . TRBV11-3 TRBD2 TGTGCCAGCAGCTCCAGCGGGAGCTCTTACAATGAGCAGTTCTTC CASSSSGSSYNEQFF
TRBJ1-1 few TRBV5-1 . TGCGCCAGCGGGTGGGAGTCAGCGGGCGCTGAAGCTTTCTTT CASGWESAGAEAFF
TRBJ1-4 . TRBV28 . TGTGCCAGCAGTTTATACCCTCACGGGGGTGAAAAACTGTTTTTT CASSLYPHGGEKLFF
TRBJ2-5 few TRBV29-1 . TGCAGCGTTGTCGGATCGGGGGGCGGAGAGACCCAGTACTTC CSVVGSGGGETQYF
TRBJ1-5 . TRBV7-2 . TGTGCCAGCAGCATGGACCATAATCAGCCCCAGCATTTT CASSMDHNQPQHF
TRBJ2-2 . TRBV6-4 TRBD1 TGTGCCAGCAGAATCACCGGGACAGGCGGGGAGCTGTTTTTT CASRITGTGGELFF
TRBJ1-2 . TRBV28 TRBD1 TGTGCCAGCAGTCCACCCGGGACAGGGGACTATGGCTACACCTTC CASSPPGTGDYGYTF
TRBJ1-3 . TRBV30 . TGTGCCTGGAGTCGTTGGGGGACGAGCTCTGGAAACACCATATATTTT CAWSRWGTSSGNTIYF
TRBJ1-2 . TRBV28 . TGTGCCAGCAGTTTAATTGGCTCCGGGGGCTACACCTTC CASSLIGSGGYTF
TRBJ2-1 . TRBV5-1 . TGCGCCAGCAGAACGTGGGGAGGTACCTTCAATGAGCAGTTCTTC CASRTWGGTFNEQFF
TRBJ1-5 . TRBV19 . TGTGCCAGTAGGGTCAGGGCAGATCAGCCCCAGCATTTT CASRVRADQPQHF
TRBJ1-2 many TRBV5-4 . TGTGCCAGCAGCTTGGAGGGACGGACGTCGAGTGGCTACACCTTC CASSLEGRTSSGYTF
TRBJ1-5 . TRBV10-2 . TGCGCCAGCAGCGCGACCCAAAATCAGCCCCAGCATTTT CASSATQNQPQHF
TRBJ1-5 . TRBV4-3 . TGCGCCAGCAGCCAAGAACTCTCCTTTGGTGGGGAGCCCCAGCATTTT CASSQELSFGGEPQHF
TRBJ2-5 . TRBV18 . TGTGCCAGCTCACGAGAGGGCAGGGAGACCCAGTACTTC CASSREGRETQYF
TRBJ2-1 . TRBV7-2 TRBD2 TGTGCCAGCAGCTTCCCAGCGGGAGGCCAAGTTTCCTACAATGAGCAGTTCTTC CASSFPAGGQVSYNEQFF
TRBJ2-1 . TRBV6-4 TRBD2 TGTGCCAGCAGTGGAGCGGGATCGGGTGAGCAGTTCTTC CASSGAGSGEQFF
TRBJ1-2 . TRBV18 TRBD1 TGTGCCAGCTCACCGCCGGGACAGGTTAACTATGGCTACACCTTC CASSPPGQVNYGYTF
TRBJ1-2 . TRBV27 . TGTGCCAGCAGTCCGATGGGGCCCAGCTATGGCTACACCTTC CASSPMGPSYGYTF
TRBJ2-7 . TRBV7-9 . TGTGCCAGCAGCTCCACCTACGAGCAGTACTTC CASSSTYEQYF
TRBJ1-5 . TRBV4-3 . TGCGCCAGCAGCCAAGAACGAAACGGGAATCAGCCCCAGCATTTT CASSQERNGNQPQHF
TRBJ2-5 few TRBV10-3 TRBD2 TGTGCCATCAGTGCCACTAGCGGGAGGGCCGTAGAGACCCAGTACTTC CAISATSGRAVETQYF
TRBJ2-7 . TRBV10-3 TRBD1 TGTGCCATCTCTAAACAGGGGGAGGACGAGCAGTACTTC CAISKQGEDEQYF
TRBJ1-2 . TRBV9 TRBD1 TGTGCCAGCAGCGTAATGACAGGGGAGGGCTACACCTTC CASSVMTGEGYTF
TRBJ2-4 . TRBV28 . TGTGCCAGCAGTTCCCCTGGCCCCAAAAACATTCAGTACTTC CASSSPGPKNIQYF
TRBJ2-3 . TRBV4-2 TRBD2 TGTGCCAGCCGCCGGCGGGAGGACACAGATACGCAGTATTTT CASRRREDTDTQYF
TRBJ1-5 . TRBV7-2 . TGTGCCAGCAGTATTGGGGTGGGGCCCCAGCATTTT CASSIGVGPQHF